One T cell receptor beta chain is described in this entry. The data stem from a study of blood T cell repertoires in COVID-19. Study overall: Specimens from acute and convalescent COVID-19 originated in the United States, Italy and Spain. The cDNA or gDNA used as material had been derived from T cells, B-cell-depleted T cells, or PBMCs.

In the study's own analysis: Nucleated cell counts were estimated from reference gene primer amplification. Profiling relied on immunoSEQ multiplex PCR, and the TCRdb table lists in-frame clones only, not all of them. That table is the source of V, J and clone size, and D and trimming were worked out from the DNA. The repertoire has under 95,000 clones, about 90% of them found once; the top ten carry approximately 19%. V dropped 4 bases and J dropped 7 bases, with 13 bases sitting between them. Germline loops: CDR1 SQVTM, CDR2 ANQGSEA. The CDR3 covers 13 residues. The rearrangement joins TRBV29-1 to TRBJ1-4; D perhaps matches TRBD1 (5 bases). Sequenced sample: peripheral blood. This clonotype was sampled from a man at least 80 years old in a cohort sampled during active COVID-19. CDR3: CSVVAGTGEKLFF. CDR3 nucleotides: TGCAGCGTTGTGGCGGGGACTGGTGAAAAACTGTTTTTT.